This T cell receptor (beta chain) was documented in a study of blood T cells in healthy people across ages. Findings and caveats of the study: Diversity of TCR beta correlated strongly with naive T cell percentage. Observed TCR beta diversity per million T cells went down as age went up. This fall followed a roughly linear course with age.

This clonotype showed up just a few times. Its antigen remains unidentified. V was clipped by 1 base and J by 4 bases, with 7 bases between them. CDR1 is SEHNR and CDR2 is FQNEAQ in the germline V gene (reference sequence). The CDR3 loop spans 13 amino acids. The authors ran a second PCR of about 7 to 12 cycles using a sample-barcoded 5' primer and a J-beta primer mix. TCRdb re-analysed the 5' RACE reads in MiXCR, keeping a single row per CDR3 protein. The sample lists around 1,700,000 distinct CDR3 sequences; over 25% were seen once. Donors were systemically healthy Caucasian individuals from Russia aged roughly 6 to 100 years.

V gene TRBV7-9 combines with J gene TRBJ1-1; no clear D. The source material was blood. The TCR comes from a woman aged 30 to 39 in good health. This CDR3 is CASSLEPSTEAFF. Here the CDR3 DNA reads TGTGCCAGCAGCTTAGAACCGAGCACTGAAGCTTTCTTT. Full variable domain (remainder filled in from reference TRBV7-9 and TRBJ1-1): DTGVSQNPRHKITKRGQNVTFRCDPISEHNRLYWYRQTLGQGPEFLTYFQNEAQLEKSRLLSDRFSAERPKGSFSTLEIQRTEQGDSAMYLCASSLEPSTEAFFGQGTRLTVV.